This passage covers 19 T cell receptor beta chains from one sample sequenced in a study of blood T cell repertoires in COVID-19. Sequencing used immunoSEQ multiplex PCR; TCRdb keeps in-frame clones, though not all of them. The sample yields about 14,000 clones, around 87% seen once. Material for sequencing was peripheral blood. These receptors came from a human donor in a cohort sampled during active COVID-19.

This sequence joins TRBV28 and TRBJ2-7, with 8 nucleotides matching TRBD2. From germline, CDR1 is MDHEN and CDR2 SYDVKM. Trimming at V came to 3 bases and at J to 0 bases, leaving 7 bases not matched to a gene. This CDR3 is 16 amino acids long. The CDR3 is CASSFARSGSSYEQYF. CDR3 nucleotides: TGTGCCAGCAGTTTCGCCCGAAGCGGGAGCTCCTACGAGCAGTACTTC.

The chain links TRBV19 to TRBJ2-2, with a possible D match to TRBD1 (5 bases). The germline gives CDR1 LNHDA, CDR2 SQIVND (reference sequence). V lost 3 bases, J lost 6 bases, and 8 bases lay in between. This CDR3 is built from 13 residues. The DNA of the CDR3 is TGTGCCAGTAGTATCAGGGATCCCGGGGAGCTGTTTTTT. Amino acids: CASSIRDPGELFF.

This chain links TRBV5-1 with TRBJ2-3; D is unresolved. CDR3 length equals 15 residues. Trimming removed 4 bases from V and 0 bases from J, with 12 bases in between. The V gene's germline CDR1 is SGHRS and CDR2 YFSETQ. CDR3 in amino acids: CASSVRSPSTDTQYF. The CDR3, as DNA: TGCGCCAGCAGCGTGCGCTCCCCTAGCACAGATACGCAGTATTTT.

The chain couples TRBV6-6 to TRBJ1-2; TRBD1 is a possible D gene (6 bases). V was pared by 8 bases and J by 8 bases, with 18 bases between. The CDR3 covers 13 residues. CDR1 is MNHNY, CDR2 SVGAGI, per germline (reference sequence). The DNA of the CDR3 is TGTGCCAGCGCCTTAAGCGGGGGCGGGGGCTACACCTTC. Encoded protein: CASALSGGGGYTF.

The chain employs TRBV28 and TRBJ2-1; 15 bases are shared with TRBD2. The V and J ends lost 5 bases and 9 bases, in that order; junction bases with no gene match: 5. This CDR3 is 15 amino acids long. Germline V lookup: CDR1 MDHEN, CDR2 SYDVKM. The CDR3 spells CASSPWTSGRAEQFF. As DNA, the CDR3 is TGTGCCAGCAGTCCGTGGACTAGCGGGAGGGCTGAGCAGTTCTTC.

J is TRBJ1-2 and V is TRBV2; D is ambiguous. Germline V gene sequence: CDR1 SNHLY, CDR2 FYNNEI. Deletions cut 8 bases from V and 2 bases from J, with 6 bases between. This CDR3 comprises 11 residues. CDR3 nucleotide sequence: TGTGCCAGCGACGGGAACTATGGCTACACCTTC. It encodes CASDGNYGYTF.

The rearrangement joins TRBV2 to TRBJ1-6; maybe TRBD1 (5 bases). The CDR3 has 16 residues. V lost 1 base, J lost 9 bases, and 16 bases lay in between. Germline CDR1 SNHLY, CDR2 FYNNEI. CDR3 DNA sequence: TGTGCCAGCAGTGAAGTAACCTGGGGGGGGAGTTCACCCCTCCACTTT. Its translation is CASSEVTWGGSSPLHF.

V gene TRBV19 combines with J gene TRBJ1-2; 9 nucleotides match TRBD1. Germline trimming cut 10 bases from V and 4 bases from J; bases unmatched to any gene: 13. The V gene's germline CDR1 is LNHDA and CDR2 SQIVND (reference sequence). CDR3 length equals 15 residues. The CDR3 DNA reads TGTGCCACCAGCGAGACCGGGACAGGGTTCTATGGCTACACCTTC. Translating it yields CATSETGTGFYGYTF.

The rearrangement uses TRBV19 and TRBJ1-1; 8 positions agree with TRBD1. The germline gives CDR1 LNHDA, CDR2 SQIVND (reference sequence). CDR3 length equals 16 residues. With 6 bases clipped from V and 2 bases from J, the junction kept 11 bases outside the gene matches. The DNA for the CDR3 is TGTGCCAGTAGGAGTAGAACAGGGGGAGAAAACACTGAAGCTTTCTTT. Amino acid sequence: CASRSRTGGENTEAFF.

To note about this clone: Other nucleotide sequences from this sample produce the same CDR3. V is TRBV7-2 and J is TRBJ2-7; D possibly corresponds to TRBD2 (6 bases). Deletions cut 5 bases from V and 2 bases from J, with 16 bases between. Germline CDR1 is SGHTA and CDR2 is FQGNSA. This CDR3 has 15 amino acids. CDR3 loop: CASSPPAGAAYEQYF. The CDR3 DNA sequence: TGTGCCAGCAGCCCTCCAGCGGGCGCGGCCTACGAGCAGTACTTC. Drawing the rest from reference TRBV7-2 and TRBJ2-7, the complete variable domain is GAGVSQSPSNKVTEKGKDVELRCDPISGHTALYWYRQSLGQGLEFLIYFQGNSAPDKSGLPSDRFSAERTGGSVSTLTIQRTQQEDSAVYLCASSPPAGAAYEQYFGPGTRLTVT.

V is TRBV30 and J is TRBJ2-1; D not certain. Germline V lookup: CDR1 GTSNPN, CDR2 SVGIG (reference sequence). Trimming pared 0 bases from V and 7 bases from J, leaving 16 bases between. The CDR3 spans 15 residues. This CDR3 is CAWSVLRRTGNEQFF. The CDR3 nucleotides are TGTGCCTGGAGTGTATTGAGACGTACCGGGAATGAGCAGTTCTTC.

This clone came up once. J is TRBJ1-2 and V is TRBV7-9; D possibly corresponds to TRBD1 (6 bases). This CDR3 spans 16 amino acids. CDR1 is SEHNR and CDR2 is FQNEAQ in the germline V gene (reference sequence). V lost 3 bases, J lost 1 base, and 15 bases lay in between. The CDR3 reads CASSFEWTDLNYGYTF. In nucleotides, the CDR3 is TGTGCCAGCAGCTTCGAGTGGACAGACCTTAACTATGGCTACACCTTC. Together with reference TRBV7-9 and TRBJ1-2, the CDR3 gives the full variable domain: DTGVSQNPRHKITKRGQNVTFRCDPISEHNRLYWYRQTLGQGPEFLTYFQNEAQLEKSRLLSDRFSAERPKGSFSTLEIQRTEQGDSAMYLCASSFEWTDLNYGYTFGSGTRLTVV.

This chain connects TRBV3-1 (or the pseudogene TRBV3-2) to TRBJ2-3; 9 nucleotides match TRBD2. Germline lookup yields CDR1 LGHDT and CDR2 YNNKEL (reference sequence). Trimming took 3 bases from V and 5 from J; bases not matched to a gene: 3. CDR3 length: 14 residues. The CDR3 nucleotides are TGTGCCAGCAGCCAGCGGGGGGGCGAAGATACGCAGTATTTT. It translates to CASSQRGGEDTQYF.

This chain uses TRBV2 with TRBJ2-1, with 7 bases that match TRBD1. J was trimmed by 8 bases and V by 5 bases; bases with no gene match: 6. The germline CDR1 and CDR2 sequences are SNHLY and FYNNEI. This CDR3 has 13 residues. CDR3 DNA sequence: TGTGCCAGCAGTTCCCTAGGGGGCTATGAGCAGTTCTTC. It is translated as CASSSLGGYEQFF.

The J gene is TRBJ1-4, the V gene TRBV10-2; no reliable D call. In germline, CDR1 is WSHSY, CDR2 SAAADI. This CDR3 spans 15 amino acids. Trimming removed 3 bases from V and 4 bases from J, with 12 bases in between. The CDR3 is CASSDLQYNNEKLFF. The CDR3 DNA is TGCGCCAGCAGTGACTTGCAGTACAATAATGAAAAACTGTTTTTT.

V gene TRBV7-8 combines with J gene TRBJ2-3; 10 bases agree with TRBD2. The CDR3 loop spans 16 amino acids. Unmatched junction bases numbered 10, after V lost 5 bases and J lost 5 bases. Looked up from germline, CDR1 is SGHVS and CDR2 is FQNEAQ. The CDR3 nucleotides read TGTGCCAGCAGCCCCACAGCGGGGGGGCTTCAAGATACGCAGTATTTT. It yields the protein CASSPTAGGLQDTQYF.

This clone was seen once. This chain joins TRBV18 and TRBJ1-1; D gene ambiguous. The CDR3 has 14 amino acids. V was cut by 6 bases and J by 0 bases, with 11 bases left in between. Per germline, CDR1 KGHSH and CDR2 LQKENI. The CDR3 DNA follows: TGTGCCAGCTCCGAAGGCGGAATGAACACTGAAGCTTTCTTT. The encoded protein is CASSEGGMNTEAFF.

The V call is TRBV28, the J call TRBJ2-7; D is possibly TRBD2 (6 bases). Germline assignment: CDR1 MDHEN and CDR2 SYDVKM. The CDR3 runs 13 residues. Trimming shortened V by 5 bases and J by 1 base, and 9 bases separated the two germline ends. In DNA form, the CDR3 reads TGTGCCAGCAGTCCGGGACTTTCCTACGAGCAGTACTTC. Protein: CASSPGLSYEQYF. Full variable domain (outside the CDR3, taken from reference TRBV28 and TRBJ2-7): DVKVTQSSRYLVKRTGEKVFLECVQDMDHENMFWYRQDPGLGLRLIYFSYDVKMKEKGDIPEGYSVSREKKERFSLILESASTNQTSMYLCASSPGLSYEQYFGPGTRLTVT.

The chain joins TRBV29-1 to TRBJ2-3; 8 bases align to TRBD1. The germline V gene encodes CDR1 SQVTM and CDR2 ANQGSEA. The CDR3 consists of 13 residues. V gave up 2 bases and J gave up 4 bases; unmatched junction bases: 2. The CDR3 region is CSVEKTGADTQYF. The CDR3 DNA follows: TGCAGCGTTGAAAAGACAGGGGCAGATACGCAGTATTTT.